The clone carrying this T cell receptor (beta chain) was found a few times. Its antigen is as yet unknown. This entry comes from a study of T-cell memory formation after mild COVID-19. It was 5'RACE with constant-segment primers that produced the TCR alpha and TCR beta cDNA libraries, which carried sample barcodes and UMIs. TCRdb recomputed calls from the 5' RACE reads with MiXCR, one row per CDR3 protein. The table lists almost 550,000 distinct CDR3 sequences, about a fifth of them singletons. The junction had 5 bases not matched to a gene; V was cut back by 7 bases and J by 0 bases. Germline CDR1 and CDR2: SQVTM and ANQGSEA. The length of the CDR3 is 14 residues. Study-wide findings and caveats: Researchers found some responding clones in pre-infection memory, a sign that cross-reactive memory joined.

The source of this sequence is an adult woman who had mild COVID-19 (a few samples of this study predate the infection). Cell type and time point are not known. Sample: PBMCs or a T cell subset sorted from them (not recorded which). The rearrangement uses TRBV29-1 and TRBJ2-2; 7 nucleotides match TRBD1. CDR3 in amino acids: CSATDRANTGELFF. The DNA for the CDR3 is TGCAGCGCAACCGACAGGGCGAACACCGGGGAGCTGTTTTTT.